This TCR beta chain is from a study of blood T cells in healthy people across ages. Study-wide points: While age rose, TCR beta diversity per million T cells dropped in a roughly linear way. Donor CMV status, an unknown factor, possibly confounded changes in expanded clonotypes.

Together with a sample-barcoded 5' primer, a J-beta primer mix was included in a second PCR lasting about 7 to 11 cycles. TCRdb passed the 5' RACE reads through MiXCR, listing each CDR3 protein once. Of some 750,000 distinct CDR3 sequences listed, about a fifth are singletons. From germline, CDR1 is SQVTM and CDR2 ANQGSEA. The ends were cut back, 4 bases at V and 5 bases at J, with 14 bases in the middle. This CDR3 region has 13 residues. This clonotype was detected a few times. The antigen is not known. The sample comprised blood. The sequence was collected from a man between 65 and 85 years old in good health. This chain connects TRBV29-1 to TRBJ2-5; possibly TRBD2 for D (6 bases). CDR3 sequence reads: CSVAGGARETQYF. In nucleotides, the CDR3 is TGCAGCGTTGCTGGCGGGGCCAGGGAGACCCAGTACTTC.